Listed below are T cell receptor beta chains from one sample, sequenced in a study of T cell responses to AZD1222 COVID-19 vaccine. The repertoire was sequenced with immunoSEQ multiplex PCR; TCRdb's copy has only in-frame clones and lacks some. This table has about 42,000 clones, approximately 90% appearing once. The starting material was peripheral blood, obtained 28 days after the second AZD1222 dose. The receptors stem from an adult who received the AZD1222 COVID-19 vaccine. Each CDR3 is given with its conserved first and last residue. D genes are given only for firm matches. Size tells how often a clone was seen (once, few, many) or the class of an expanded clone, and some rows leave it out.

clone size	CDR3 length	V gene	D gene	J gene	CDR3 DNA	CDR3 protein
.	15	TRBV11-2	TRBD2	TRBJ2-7	TGTGCCAGCAACCACGGGGGGGCGGGGGCATACGAGCAGTACTTC	CASNHGGAGAYEQYF
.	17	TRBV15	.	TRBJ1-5	TGTGCCACCAGCAGAGATCAGGCAGCCTTTAGCAATCAGCCCCAGCATTTT	CATSRDQAAFSNQPQHF
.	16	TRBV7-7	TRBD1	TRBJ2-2	TGTGCCAGCAGCCCCCGAACAGGGGGCGGCACCGGGGAGCTGTTTTTT	CASSPRTGGGTGELFF
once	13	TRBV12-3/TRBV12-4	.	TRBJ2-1	TGTGCCAGCAGTTTGCGGGCTGGAAATGAGCAGTTCTTC	CASSLRAGNEQFF
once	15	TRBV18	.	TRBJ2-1	TGTGCCAGCTCACCACCCGCAGGGGCCTACAATGAGCAGTTCTTC	CASSPPAGAYNEQFF
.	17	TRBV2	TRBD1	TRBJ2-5	TGTGCCAGCAAGATTACTTTGGGACAGGGAAGTTCGGAGACCCAGTACTTC	CASKITLGQGSSETQYF
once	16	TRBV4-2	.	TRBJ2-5	TGTGCCAGCAGCCAAGAAATGAGACCCCCCCAAGAGACCCAGTACTTC	CASSQEMRPPQETQYF
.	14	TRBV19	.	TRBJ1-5	TGTGCCAGTAGTGAGAACTCCGGGTCCCAGTCCCAGCATTTT	CASSENSGSQSQHF
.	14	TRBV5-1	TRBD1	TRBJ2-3	TGCGCCAGCAGCTTGGACAGGGGGCGAGATACGCAGTATTTT	CASSLDRGRDTQYF
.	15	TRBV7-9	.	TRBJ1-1	TGTGCCAGCAGCTTAGTGCGGGGGGTTAACACTGAAGCTTTCTTT	CASSLVRGVNTEAFF
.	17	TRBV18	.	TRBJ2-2	TGTGCCAGCTCACCCTCCACAACTGGCGGAGGCACCGGGGAGCTGTTTTTT	CASSPSTTGGGTGELFF
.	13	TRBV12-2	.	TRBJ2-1	TGTGCAAGTACTAGCGGGAGGCGAAATGAGCAGTTCTTC	CASTSGRRNEQFF
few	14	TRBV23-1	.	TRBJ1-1	TGCGCCAGCAGTCAAGGGCCGGGGTACACTGAAGCTTTCTTT	CASSQGPGYTEAFF
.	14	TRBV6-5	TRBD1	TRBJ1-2	TGTGCCAGCAGTTCGACAGGGGGCAACTATGGCTACACCTTC	CASSSTGGNYGYTF
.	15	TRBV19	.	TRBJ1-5	TGTGCCAGTAGTATCCCCAGGGGTAAGGATCAGCCCCAGCATTTT	CASSIPRGKDQPQHF
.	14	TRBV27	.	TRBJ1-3	TGTGCCAGCTCTGATATTCGCTCTGGAAACACCATATATTTT	CASSDIRSGNTIYF
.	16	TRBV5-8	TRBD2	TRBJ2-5	TGTGCCAGCAGCCTGTGGACTAGCGGGGCACAAGAGACCCAGTACTTC	CASSLWTSGAQETQYF
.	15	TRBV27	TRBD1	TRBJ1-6	TGTGCCAGCAGTCCGTCTACAGGGGGGGGTTCACCCCTCCACTTT	CASSPSTGGGSPLHF
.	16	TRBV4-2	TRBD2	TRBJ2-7	TGTGCCAGCAGCCAAGATGAAGCTAGCGGGTTTTACGAGCAGTACTTC	CASSQDEASGFYEQYF
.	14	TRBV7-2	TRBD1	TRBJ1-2	TGTGCCAGCAGCCCGACGACAGGGGGCTTTGGCTACACCTTC	CASSPTTGGFGYTF
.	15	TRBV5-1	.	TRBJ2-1	TGCGCCAGCAGCTTGGAACTGGCGGTTGGAAATGAGCAGTTCTTC	CASSLELAVGNEQFF
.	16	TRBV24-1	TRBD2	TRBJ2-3	TGTGCCACCAGTGACCCCGGGACTAGCGGCACAGATACGCAGTATTTT	CATSDPGTSGTDTQYF
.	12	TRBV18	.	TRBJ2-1	TGTGCCAGCGAGGGCGGGTACAATGAGCAGTTCTTC	CASEGGYNEQFF
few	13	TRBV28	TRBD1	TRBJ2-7	TGTGCCAGCAGTTCAGGACAGGGGGCCGAGCAGTACTTC	CASSSGQGAEQYF
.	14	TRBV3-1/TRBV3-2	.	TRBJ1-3	TGTGCCAGCAGCCAACGGGGAAACAGAAACACCATATATTTT	CASSQRGNRNTIYF
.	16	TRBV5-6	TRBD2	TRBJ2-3	TGTGCCAGCAGCCTCCGGGGGGGCCAACGAAGAGATACGCAGTATTTT	CASSLRGGQRRDTQYF
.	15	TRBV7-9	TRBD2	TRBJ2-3	TGTGCCAGCAGCTTAGAAACTAGCGTTGCAGTTACGCAGTATTTT	CASSLETSVAVTQYF
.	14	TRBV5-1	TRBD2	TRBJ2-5	TGCGCCAGCAGCTTTAGCGGGGGGAAAGAGACCCAGTACTTC	CASSFSGGKETQYF
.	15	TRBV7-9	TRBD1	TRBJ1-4	TGTGCCAGCAGCTCCCGACAGGGCGCGAATGAAAAACTGTTTTTT	CASSSRQGANEKLFF
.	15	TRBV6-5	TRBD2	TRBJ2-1	TGTGCCAGCAGTCCTTCCCTAGCGGCATACAATGAGCAGTTCTTC	CASSPSLAAYNEQFF
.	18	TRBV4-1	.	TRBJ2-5	TGCGCCACCAGCCAAACCCCACCCGACCAGGGGGGGGGAGAGACCCAGTACTTC	CATSQTPPDQGGGETQYF
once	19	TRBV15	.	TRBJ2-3	TGTGCCACCAGCGGGGATACTCTAGCCACACACACACAAGTGGATACGCAGTATTTT	CATSGDTLATHTQVDTQYF
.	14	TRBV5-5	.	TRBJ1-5	TGTGCCAGCAGCCCCCTAGACCCGGGACAGCCCCAGCATTTT	CASSPLDPGQPQHF
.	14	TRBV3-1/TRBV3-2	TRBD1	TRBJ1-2	TGTGCCAGCAGCCCGACGACAGGGAGCGGTGGCTACACCTTC	CASSPTTGSGGYTF
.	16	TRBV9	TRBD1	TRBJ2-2	TGTGCCAGCAGCGTAGCGGGACAGGGACACACCGGGGAGCTGTTTTTT	CASSVAGQGHTGELFF
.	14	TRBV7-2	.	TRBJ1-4	TGTGCCAGCAGCTTAGTTTGGACAAGTGAAAAACTGTTTTTT	CASSLVWTSEKLFF
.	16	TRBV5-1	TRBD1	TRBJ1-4	TGCGCCAGCAGCACACAGGGGGGGTTGACTAATGAAAAACTGTTTTTT	CASSTQGGLTNEKLFF
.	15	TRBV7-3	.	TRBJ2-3	TGTGCCAGCAGCTTAATAGGGGGGGCGTCAGATACGCAGTATTTT	CASSLIGGASDTQYF
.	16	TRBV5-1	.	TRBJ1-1	TGCGCCAGCAGCTTGGCCATTTCGGGGGGCTTTTCTGAAGCTTTCTTT	CASSLAISGGFSEAFF
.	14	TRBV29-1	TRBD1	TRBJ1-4	TGCAGCGTCCAAAAGGGGGCCGGTAATGAAAAACTGTTTTTT	CSVQKGAGNEKLFF
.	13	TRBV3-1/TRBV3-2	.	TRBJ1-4	TGTGCCAGCAGCCAAACTCCTAATGAAAAACTGTTTTTT	CASSQTPNEKLFF
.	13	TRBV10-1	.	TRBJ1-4	TGCGCCAGCCGCCGAGGGGAGGGCGAAAAACTGTTTTTT	CASRRGEGEKLFF
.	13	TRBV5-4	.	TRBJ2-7	TGTGCCAGCAGCTTGGACAGGGTGGGAGAGCAGTACTTC	CASSLDRVGEQYF
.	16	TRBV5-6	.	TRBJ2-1	TGTGCCAGCAGCTCGATGGGGACCTACTCCTACAATGAGCAGTTCTTC	CASSSMGTYSYNEQFF
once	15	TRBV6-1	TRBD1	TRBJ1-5	TGTGCCAGCAGTGAAACGGACAGGGGCCAGCAGCCCCAGCATTTT	CASSETDRGQQPQHF
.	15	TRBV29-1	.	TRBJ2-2	TGCAGCGTTGATGAGTCGGCCTCGGGGACCGGGGAGCTGTTTTTT	CSVDESASGTGELFF
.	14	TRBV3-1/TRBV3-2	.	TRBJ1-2	TGTGCCAGCAGCCAAAGGGTGGGGAACTATGGCTACACCTTC	CASSQRVGNYGYTF
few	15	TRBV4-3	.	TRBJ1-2	TGCGCCAGCAGCCAAGGAATGCAGAATAACTATGGCTACACCTTC	CASSQGMQNNYGYTF
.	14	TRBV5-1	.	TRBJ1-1	TGCGCCAGCAGCTTGGGGCAGGGGAACAGTGAAGCTTTCTTT	CASSLGQGNSEAFF
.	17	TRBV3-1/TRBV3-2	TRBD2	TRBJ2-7	TGTGCCAGCAGCCGTCCCGCCCAAGCGGGGGGGGGCTACGAGCAGTACTTC	CASSRPAQAGGGYEQYF
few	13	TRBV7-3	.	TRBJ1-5	TGTGCCAGCAGCCCTGGGGCCAATCAGCCCCAGCATTTT	CASSPGANQPQHF
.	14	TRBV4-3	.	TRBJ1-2	TGCGCCAGCAGCCAAGATCGGTCTGGCTATGGCTACACCTTC	CASSQDRSGYGYTF
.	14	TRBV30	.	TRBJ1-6	TGTGCCTGGCAGACAGATAACTATAATTCACCCCTCCACTTT	CAWQTDNYNSPLHF
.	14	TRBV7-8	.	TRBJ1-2	TGTGCCAGCAGCTTAGTTCAGGGGAACTATGGCTACACCTTC	CASSLVQGNYGYTF
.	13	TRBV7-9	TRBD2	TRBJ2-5	TGTGCCAGCAACCAAGCGGGACAAGAGACCCAGTACTTC	CASNQAGQETQYF
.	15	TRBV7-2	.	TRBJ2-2	TGTGCCAGCAGCTTAGGTTCGGGGGACGCCGGGGAGCTGTTTTTT	CASSLGSGDAGELFF
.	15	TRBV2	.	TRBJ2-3	TGTGCCAGCAGTGACAGGGGAATGGGCACAGATACGCAGTATTTT	CASSDRGMGTDTQYF